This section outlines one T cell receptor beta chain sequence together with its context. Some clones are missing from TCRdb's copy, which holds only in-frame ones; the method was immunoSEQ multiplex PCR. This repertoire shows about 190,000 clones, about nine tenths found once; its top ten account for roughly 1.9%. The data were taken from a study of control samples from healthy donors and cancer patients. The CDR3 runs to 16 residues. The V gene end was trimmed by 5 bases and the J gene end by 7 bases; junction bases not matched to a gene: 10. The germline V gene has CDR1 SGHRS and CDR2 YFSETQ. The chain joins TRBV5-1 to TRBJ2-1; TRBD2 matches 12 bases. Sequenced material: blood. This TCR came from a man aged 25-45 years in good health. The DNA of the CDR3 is TGCGCCAGCAGTCTGCTAGCGGGGGGGCCAAAGAATGAGCAGTTCTTC. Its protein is CASSLLAGGPKNEQFF.